Listed below are T cell receptor beta chains from one sample, sequenced in a study of blood T cell repertoires in COVID-19. Profiling relied on immunoSEQ multiplex PCR, and the TCRdb table lists in-frame clones only, not all of them. The sample consists of about 200,000 clones, 75% to 85% of them appearing once. The source material was PBMCs or T cells enriched from blood (not recorded which). The source of these receptors is a woman aged 35 to 49 with acute COVID-19. CDR3s include the opening cysteine and the closing phenylalanine or tryptophan. Fields, in order: D gene, J gene, V gene, clone size, CDR3 DNA, CDR3 protein. D genes are given only for firm matches. A row's size may be missing; if present it is once, few, many or a size class.

d_call: TRBD2; j_call: TRBJ2-3; v_call: TRBV9; clone_size: NA; cdr3_nt: TGTGCCAGCAGCACCTACGGCGGGGGGGCCGCAGATACGCAGTATTTT; cdr3_aa: CASSTYGGGAADTQYF
d_call: TRBD1; j_call: TRBJ2-2; v_call: TRBV29-1; clone_size: few; cdr3_nt: TGCAGCGTTCGACAGGGATCCACCGGGGAGCTGTTTTTT; cdr3_aa: CSVRQGSTGELFF
d_call: TRBD2; j_call: TRBJ2-1; v_call: TRBV25-1; clone_size: few; cdr3_nt: TGTGCCAGCAGTCTATCGGGACTAGCGGGGGGGCCGAATGAGCAGTTCTTC; cdr3_aa: CASSLSGLAGGPNEQFF
d_call: TRBD2; j_call: TRBJ2-1; v_call: TRBV9; clone_size: NA; cdr3_nt: TGTGCCAGCAGCGCGACTAGCGGGACTTACAATGAGCAGTTCTTC; cdr3_aa: CASSATSGTYNEQFF
d_call: NA; j_call: TRBJ1-1; v_call: TRBV6-5; clone_size: NA; cdr3_nt: TGTGCCAGCAGTCCCTCTTCAGGGCAAGGGACTGAAGCTTTCTTT; cdr3_aa: CASSPSSGQGTEAFF
d_call: NA; j_call: TRBJ2-5; v_call: TRBV7-2; clone_size: NA; cdr3_nt: TGTGCCAGCAGCCCTCAGGGGTCAGGAGAGACCCAGTACTTC; cdr3_aa: CASSPQGSGETQYF
d_call: NA; j_call: TRBJ1-3; v_call: TRBV15; clone_size: NA; cdr3_nt: TGTGCCACCAGCAGAGGGGCAGTAGACTCTGGAAACACCATATATTTT; cdr3_aa: CATSRGAVDSGNTIYF
d_call: NA; j_call: TRBJ1-6; v_call: TRBV6-6; clone_size: NA; cdr3_nt: TGTGCCAGCAGTTACTCGGGACAAAATTCACCCCTCCACTTT; cdr3_aa: CASSYSGQNSPLHF
d_call: TRBD2; j_call: TRBJ2-2; v_call: TRBV12-5; clone_size: NA; cdr3_nt: TGTGCTAGTGGTTTGGGTTCGGGAGGGGACACCGGGGAGCTGTTTTTT; cdr3_aa: CASGLGSGGDTGELFF
d_call: TRBD1; j_call: TRBJ1-2; v_call: TRBV7-9; clone_size: NA; cdr3_nt: TGTGCCAGCAGCATCGGGACAGACTTTAACTATGGCTACACCTTC; cdr3_aa: CASSIGTDFNYGYTF
d_call: NA; j_call: TRBJ2-1; v_call: TRBV14; clone_size: NA; cdr3_nt: TGTGCCAGCAGCCACCTCGCAAGCGGATCCTACAATGAGCAGTTCTTC; cdr3_aa: CASSHLASGSYNEQFF
d_call: TRBD1; j_call: TRBJ1-5; v_call: TRBV2; clone_size: NA; cdr3_nt: TGTGCCAGCAGTGAAGACAGGGGTGGGTCCGGCAATCAGCCCCAGCATTTT; cdr3_aa: CASSEDRGGSGNQPQHF
d_call: NA; j_call: TRBJ2-5; v_call: TRBV7-2; clone_size: NA; cdr3_nt: TGTGCCAGCAGCTTAGCGTGGCAGCAAGAGACCCAGTACTTC; cdr3_aa: CASSLAWQQETQYF
d_call: TRBD1; j_call: TRBJ1-2; v_call: TRBV5-1; clone_size: NA; cdr3_nt: TGCGCCAGCAGCGAGAGGACAGGTTCTAACTATGGCTACACCTTC; cdr3_aa: CASSERTGSNYGYTF
d_call: NA; j_call: TRBJ1-6; v_call: TRBV25-1; clone_size: NA; cdr3_nt: TGTGCCAGCAGTGACCGGACAGACTATAATTCACCCCTCCACTTT; cdr3_aa: CASSDRTDYNSPLHF
d_call: NA; j_call: TRBJ2-3; v_call: TRBV9; clone_size: NA; cdr3_nt: TGTGCCAGCAGCTCCGGGGGCACAGATACGCAGTATTTT; cdr3_aa: CASSSGGTDTQYF
d_call: TRBD1; j_call: TRBJ2-3; v_call: TRBV5-1; clone_size: NA; cdr3_nt: TGCGCCAGCAGCCCCGACAGGGGAAGAGATACGCAGTATTTT; cdr3_aa: CASSPDRGRDTQYF
d_call: NA; j_call: TRBJ2-1; v_call: TRBV28; clone_size: NA; cdr3_nt: TGTGCCAGCAGTCGCCTACGTGAGCAGTTCTTC; cdr3_aa: CASSRLREQFF
d_call: NA; j_call: TRBJ2-5; v_call: TRBV3-1/TRBV3-2; clone_size: NA; cdr3_nt: TGTGCCAGCAGCCAGACTGGAGTCGGGGTGGAGACCCAGTACTTC; cdr3_aa: CASSQTGVGVETQYF
d_call: NA; j_call: TRBJ1-1; v_call: TRBV12-3/TRBV12-4; clone_size: NA; cdr3_nt: TGTGCCAGCAGTCATACAGGGTCCACTGAAGCTTTCTTT; cdr3_aa: CASSHTGSTEAFF
d_call: TRBD1; j_call: TRBJ1-1; v_call: TRBV2; clone_size: NA; cdr3_nt: TGTGCCAGCAGTGTCGACAGGGGAGGCACTGAAGCTTTCTTT; cdr3_aa: CASSVDRGGTEAFF
d_call: TRBD1; j_call: TRBJ2-7; v_call: TRBV30; clone_size: NA; cdr3_nt: TGTGCCTGGAGTACAACGAACCCCGCAGGGGGTGTCGACGAGCAGTACTTC; cdr3_aa: CAWSTTNPAGGVDEQYF
d_call: NA; j_call: TRBJ2-5; v_call: TRBV5-1; clone_size: NA; cdr3_nt: TGCGCCAGCAGCTTGGTTTCGGAGACCCAGTACTTC; cdr3_aa: CASSLVSETQYF
d_call: NA; j_call: TRBJ2-7; v_call: TRBV30; clone_size: NA; cdr3_nt: TGTGCCTGGAGCCTCGGAGGAGCGGCCTACGAGCAGTACTTC; cdr3_aa: CAWSLGGAAYEQYF
d_call: TRBD1; j_call: TRBJ1-2; v_call: TRBV25-1; clone_size: NA; cdr3_nt: TGTGCCAGCAGTGTCAGGGACAGGGGCTATGGCTACACCTTC; cdr3_aa: CASSVRDRGYGYTF
d_call: NA; j_call: TRBJ1-4; v_call: TRBV7-8; clone_size: NA; cdr3_nt: TGTGCCAGCAGCTTAACCCTACAGGGCCGTAATGAAAAACTGTTTTTT; cdr3_aa: CASSLTLQGRNEKLFF
d_call: TRBD1; j_call: TRBJ1-6; v_call: TRBV6-1; clone_size: few; cdr3_nt: TGTGCCAGCAGTGAAGCTACTGGACAGGGGAGATCACCCCTCCACTTT; cdr3_aa: CASSEATGQGRSPLHF
d_call: TRBD2; j_call: TRBJ2-2; v_call: TRBV7-6; clone_size: NA; cdr3_nt: TGTGCCAGCAGCCCGGGACTAGCGGGTGACGGCGCGAACACCGGGGAGCTGTTTTTT; cdr3_aa: CASSPGLAGDGANTGELFF
d_call: TRBD1; j_call: TRBJ1-5; v_call: TRBV6-1; clone_size: NA; cdr3_nt: TGTGCCAGCAGTGACCGGACAGGGGCAGGCAGCAATCAGCCCCAGCATTTT; cdr3_aa: CASSDRTGAGSNQPQHF
d_call: NA; j_call: TRBJ2-2; v_call: TRBV7-2; clone_size: NA; cdr3_nt: TGTGCCAGCAGCCCGTTAATGAACACCGGGGAGCTGTTTTTT; cdr3_aa: CASSPLMNTGELFF
d_call: NA; j_call: TRBJ1-1; v_call: TRBV13; clone_size: NA; cdr3_nt: TGTGCCAGCAGCTTTACCAGGAACACTGAAGCTTTCTTT; cdr3_aa: CASSFTRNTEAFF
d_call: NA; j_call: TRBJ2-5; v_call: TRBV9; clone_size: NA; cdr3_nt: TGTGCCAGCAGCGTAGGGGGTAGCGGCCCAGAAGAGACCCAGTACTTC; cdr3_aa: CASSVGGSGPEETQYF
d_call: NA; j_call: TRBJ1-3; v_call: TRBV7-9; clone_size: NA; cdr3_nt: TGTGCCAGCAGACTCCTCTCTGGAAACACCATATATTTT; cdr3_aa: CASRLLSGNTIYF
d_call: NA; j_call: TRBJ2-7; v_call: TRBV6-5; clone_size: NA; cdr3_nt: TGTGCCAGCAGTTACAGCGGTACCTCCTACGAGCAGTACTTC; cdr3_aa: CASSYSGTSYEQYF
d_call: TRBD1; j_call: TRBJ1-5; v_call: TRBV30; clone_size: NA; cdr3_nt: TGTGCCTGGAGTGCGAAGGGGGCGCACAATCAGCCCCAGCATTTT; cdr3_aa: CAWSAKGAHNQPQHF
d_call: TRBD1; j_call: TRBJ2-3; v_call: TRBV14; clone_size: once; cdr3_nt: TGTGCCAGCAGCCAAAAGCCTGGGACAGGGGGACCCTCCACAGATACGCAGTATTTT; cdr3_aa: CASSQKPGTGGPSTDTQYF
d_call: NA; j_call: TRBJ2-5; v_call: TRBV3-1/TRBV3-2; clone_size: NA; cdr3_nt: TGTGCCAGCAGCCATCCCGGACAGAACCAAGAGACCCAGTACTTC; cdr3_aa: CASSHPGQNQETQYF
d_call: TRBD2; j_call: TRBJ2-1; v_call: TRBV5-5; clone_size: once; cdr3_nt: TGTGCCTCCGCTCTTGGGGGAGGGTACAATGAGCAGTTCTTC; cdr3_aa: CASALGGGYNEQFF
d_call: NA; j_call: TRBJ2-5; v_call: TRBV28; clone_size: NA; cdr3_nt: TGTGCCAGCACGCGGACAGCACAAGAGACCCAGTACTTC; cdr3_aa: CASTRTAQETQYF
d_call: NA; j_call: TRBJ1-2; v_call: TRBV27; clone_size: NA; cdr3_nt: TGTGCCAGCAGTCCCCTCCCTGGGGGCGCCGGCTACACCTTC; cdr3_aa: CASSPLPGGAGYTF
d_call: TRBD1; j_call: TRBJ1-1; v_call: TRBV5-1; clone_size: once; cdr3_nt: TGCGCCAGCAGCCCAACCATCGGACAGGGGATCACTGAAGCTTTCTTT; cdr3_aa: CASSPTIGQGITEAFF
d_call: TRBD2; j_call: TRBJ2-7; v_call: TRBV9; clone_size: few; cdr3_nt: TGTGCCAGCAGCGTCGGAGGGGAGGGCCCCTACGAGCAGTACTTC; cdr3_aa: CASSVGGEGPYEQYF
d_call: NA; j_call: TRBJ2-1; v_call: TRBV25-1; clone_size: NA; cdr3_nt: TGTGCCAGCAGTGAACTAGCGTTTAGCTCCTACAATGAGCAGTTCTTC; cdr3_aa: CASSELAFSSYNEQFF
d_call: NA; j_call: TRBJ2-2; v_call: TRBV7-3; clone_size: NA; cdr3_nt: TGTGCCAGCAGCTTAACGTGGAGGGCTAACACCGGGGAGCTGTTTTTT; cdr3_aa: CASSLTWRANTGELFF
d_call: NA; j_call: TRBJ1-5; v_call: TRBV10-3; clone_size: NA; cdr3_nt: TGTGCCATCAGTCCCGGACAGCGTAATCAGCCCCAGCATTTT; cdr3_aa: CAISPGQRNQPQHF
d_call: NA; j_call: TRBJ2-7; v_call: TRBV11-3; clone_size: NA; cdr3_nt: TGTGCCAGCAGCTTTAGCAGGGGTACCTACGAGCAGTACTTC; cdr3_aa: CASSFSRGTYEQYF
d_call: NA; j_call: TRBJ1-1; v_call: TRBV30; clone_size: NA; cdr3_nt: TGTGCCTGGAGTGTACGCGGGGGGGACACTGAAGCTTTCTTT; cdr3_aa: CAWSVRGGDTEAFF
d_call: TRBD1; j_call: TRBJ1-1; v_call: TRBV5-1; clone_size: NA; cdr3_nt: TGCGCCAGCAGCCTCCGGGACAGGGGGCGCCAGGACACTGAAGCTTTCTTT; cdr3_aa: CASSLRDRGRQDTEAFF
d_call: TRBD2; j_call: TRBJ2-1; v_call: TRBV4-1; clone_size: NA; cdr3_nt: TGCGCCAGCACCCAAAGCGGGAGGGTTTCCTACAATGAGCAGTTCTTC; cdr3_aa: CASTQSGRVSYNEQFF
d_call: TRBD1; j_call: TRBJ1-5; v_call: TRBV6-1; clone_size: NA; cdr3_nt: TGTGCCAGCAGTGAAAACACAGGGGGCAATCAGCCCCAGCATTTT; cdr3_aa: CASSENTGGNQPQHF
d_call: TRBD1; j_call: TRBJ1-3; v_call: TRBV7-2; clone_size: many; cdr3_nt: TGTGCCAGCAGCTTAACGGCAGGGGGAGAAACCATATATTTT; cdr3_aa: CASSLTAGGETIYF
d_call: NA; j_call: TRBJ1-4; v_call: TRBV21-1; clone_size: few; cdr3_nt: TGTGCCAGCAGCAAAGATGAACAGCCAAGTAATGAAAAACTGTTTTTT; cdr3_aa: CASSKDEQPSNEKLFF
d_call: TRBD2; j_call: TRBJ2-1; v_call: TRBV2; clone_size: NA; cdr3_nt: TGTGCCAGCAGTACCGGGACTAGCGGGTCTGGGCAGTTCTTC; cdr3_aa: CASSTGTSGSGQFF